Shown below are 27 T cell receptor beta chains from a single sample sequenced in a study of blood T cell repertoires in COVID-19. Sequenced by immunoSEQ multiplex PCR; TCRdb stores in-frame clones only, minus some. The repertoire has a few hundred thousand clones, roughly 91% of them found once; the top ten carry under 5%. The specimen sequenced was PBMCs or T cells enriched from blood (not recorded which). The source of these receptors is a woman aged 30 to 39 who had recovered from COVID-19.

The V gene is TRBV25-1, the J gene TRBJ2-1, with 7 positions matching TRBD2. V lost 0 bases to trimming and J lost 6 bases; unmatched junction nucleotides: 5. The CDR3 spans 15 residues. CDR1 is MGHDK, CDR2 SYGVNS, per germline. The CDR3 region has the DNA TGTGCCAGCAGTGAATATGGGGGACTATTCAATGAGCAGTTCTTC. It specifies CASSEYGGLFNEQFF.

CDR3 DNA sequence: TGCAGCGTTGAGACAGGGGGGAGGGAGCCCCAGCATTTT. As protein: CSVETGGREPQHF. This chain connects TRBV29-1 to TRBJ1-5, with 9 bases that match TRBD1. The CDR3 is 13 residues long. Germline trimming cut 3 bases from V and 8 bases from J; bases unmatched to any gene: 5. Germline CDR1 reads SQVTM; CDR2 reads ANQGSEA. The whole variable domain, filled in from reference TRBV29-1 and TRBJ1-5, reads SAVISQKPSRDICQRGTSLTIQCQVDSQVTMMFWYRQQPGQSLTLIATANQGSEATYESGFVIDKFPISRPNLTFSTLTVSNMSPEDSSIYLCSVETGGREPQHFGDGTRLSIL.

The chain joins TRBV28 to TRBJ2-1, with a possible D match to TRBD2 (5 bases). CDR1 MDHEN and CDR2 SYDVKM come from the germline V gene. The V end lost 7 bases, the J end lost 0 bases, and 13 bases lay between the germline ends. This CDR3 region has 15 residues. CDR3 region: CASTSAVSSYNEQFF. CDR3 coding DNA: TGTGCCAGCACGTCAGCGGTGAGCTCCTACAATGAGCAGTTCTTC.

The V gene is TRBV6-5, the J gene TRBJ2-7, with D perhaps TRBD1 (6 bases). Per the germline V gene, CDR1 is MNHEY and CDR2 is SVGAGI. V was cut by 4 bases and J by 3 bases, with 16 bases left in between. This CDR3 spans 15 amino acids. The CDR3 sequence is CASSFDRRYNYEQYF. The CDR3 DNA follows: TGTGCCAGCAGTTTCGACAGGCGCTACAACTACGAGCAGTACTTC.

This chain connects TRBV15 to TRBJ2-7, with a tentative D call TRBD2 (5 bases). CDR1 and CDR2 from the germline V gene are LNHNV and YYDKDF (reference sequence). Trimming cost V 1 base and J 4 bases, with 11 bases left between them. CDR3 length: 14 amino acids. As DNA, the CDR3 is TGTGCCACCAGCAGAGCGGGATTTAATTACGAGCAGTACTTC. Residues: CATSRAGFNYEQYF.

This sequence joins TRBV2 and TRBJ1-4, with 8 bases lining up with TRBD1. Germline CDR1 reads SNHLY; CDR2 reads FYNNEI. With V trimmed by 7 bases and J by 4 bases, 5 bases remained unmatched. The CDR3 runs to 14 residues. CDR3 DNA: TGTGCCAGCACCTGGACAGGGATTAATGAAAAACTGTTTTTT. Translating it yields CASTWTGINEKLFF.

The CDR3 reads CATSPAPGTGITDTQYF. The DNA of the CDR3 is TGTGCCACCAGCCCGGCGCCCGGGACAGGAATCACAGATACGCAGTATTTT. V is TRBV15 and J is TRBJ2-3; 8 nucleotides agree with TRBD1. Trimming removed 5 bases from V and 2 bases from J; junction bases left unmatched: 12. The CDR3 extends over 17 amino acids. The germline gives CDR1 LNHNV, CDR2 YYDKDF (reference sequence).

The chain has TRBV3-1 (or the pseudogene TRBV3-2) and TRBJ1-1; maybe TRBD1 (5 bases). Germline V lookup: CDR1 LGHDT, CDR2 YNNKEL (reference sequence). CDR3 size: 14 residues. V dropped 4 bases and J dropped 5 bases, with 14 bases sitting between them. As DNA, the CDR3 is TGTGCCAGCAGCCTACGCCGGGGGGTGACTGAAGCTTTCTTT. Its translation is CASSLRRGVTEAFF.

The rearrangement uses TRBV28 and TRBJ1-2; 8 nucleotides line up with TRBD1. The germline CDR1 and CDR2 sequences are MDHEN and SYDVKM. There are 14 residues in the CDR3. With V trimmed by 5 bases and J by 8 bases, 10 bases remained unmatched. The chain's CDR3 is CASSLTTGEEGYTF. In DNA form, the CDR3 reads TGTGCCAGCAGTCTAACGACAGGGGAAGAGGGCTACACCTTC.

This sequence joins TRBV18 and TRBJ1-2, with D possibly being TRBD1 (6 bases). V lost 3 bases and J lost 4, with 18 bases in between. There are 16 residues in the CDR3. In germline, CDR1 is KGHSH, CDR2 LQKENI. CDR3 DNA sequence: TGTGCCAGCTCACCTTCGGGGGGCGGCACCTCCTATGGCTACACCTTC. Translated: CASSPSGGGTSYGYTF.

The rearrangement joins TRBV11-2 to TRBJ2-1, with 7 bases matching TRBD2. Germline CDR1 is SGHAT and CDR2 is FQNNGV. This CDR3 contains 19 residues. With 6 bases clipped from V and 3 bases from J, the junction kept 20 bases outside the gene matches. The CDR3 loop reads CASSLSPSRAGVVYNEQFF. The CDR3 nucleotides are TGTGCCAGCAGTCTTAGCCCTAGCCGGGCGGGAGTTGTCTACAATGAGCAGTTCTTC.

The chain uses TRBV7-9 and TRBJ1-1; unclear D gene. The CDR3 is made up of 13 amino acids. CDR1 and CDR2 from the germline V gene are SEHNR and FQNEAQ (reference sequence). V lost 3 bases to trimming and J lost 3 bases, with 8 bases between them. DNA for the CDR3: TGTGCCAGCAGCTTCCCCCAGTACACTGAAGCTTTCTTT. It specifies CASSFPQYTEAFF.

The chain has TRBV19 and TRBJ1-2; 7 nucleotides match TRBD1. The ends lost 4 bases at V and 6 bases at J; junction bases unmatched: 11. Germline V gene sequence: CDR1 LNHDA, CDR2 SQIVND (reference sequence). This CDR3 has 15 residues. CDR3 in DNA: TGTGCCAGTAGTACGAACCGGGACAGTAATCATGGCTACACCTTC. Translating gives CASSTNRDSNHGYTF.

The chain joins TRBV19 to TRBJ2-3; 7 bases are a match to TRBD1. Germline V gene lookup returns CDR1 LNHDA and CDR2 SQIVND (reference sequence). There are 16 residues in the CDR3. The V gene end was trimmed by 5 bases and the J gene end by 6 bases; junction bases not matched to a gene: 14. The CDR3 nucleotides read TGTGCCAGTAGTTGGGGTCCCGGGACAGCTGGGGATACGCAGTATTTT. Residues: CASSWGPGTAGDTQYF. Complete variable domain (other parts from reference TRBV19 and TRBJ2-3): DGGITQSPKYLFRKEGQNVTLSCEQNLNHDAMYWYRQDPGQGLRLIYYSQIVNDFQKGDIAEGYSVSREKKESFPLTVTSAQKNPTAFYLCASSWGPGTAGDTQYFGPGTRLTVL.

The chain is built from TRBV7-2 and TRBJ1-1; a possible D gene is TRBD1 (6 bases). Germline V gene lookup returns CDR1 SGHTA and CDR2 FQGNSA. The V gene lost 0 bases and the J gene lost 5 bases, with 16 bases spanning the gap. There are 16 residues in the CDR3. Here the CDR3 reads CASSLATGRGYTEAFF. The CDR3 DNA sequence: TGTGCCAGCAGCTTAGCGACGGGCAGGGGATATACTGAAGCTTTCTTT.

The V gene is TRBV7-9, the J gene TRBJ1-1; TRBD1 aligns across 7 bases. This CDR3 has 16 amino acids. Unmatched junction bases numbered 12, after V lost 1 base and J lost 7 bases. Germline V gives CDR1 SEHNR, CDR2 FQNEAQ (reference sequence). The CDR3 loop reads CASSLGQGGYVGEAFF. The CDR3, as DNA: TGTGCCAGCAGCTTAGGACAGGGAGGCTACGTGGGTGAAGCTTTCTTT.

The gene calls are TRBV5-6 and TRBJ2-2; 7 nucleotides match TRBD1. Germline CDR1 is SGHDT and CDR2 is YYEEEE. J was trimmed by 3 bases and V by 5 bases; bases with no gene match: 10. This CDR3 spans 16 amino acids. As DNA, the CDR3 is TGTGCCAGCAGTTACCTAGCTGACAGGGACACCGGGGAGCTGTTTTTT. The encoded protein is CASSYLADRDTGELFF.

V is TRBV12-3 or TRBV12-4 and J is TRBJ1-2, with D unclear. The V end lost 6 bases, the J end lost 8 bases, and 16 bases lay between the germline ends. The CDR3 length is 13 residues. Here the CDR3 reads CASSPTLVRGYTF. The CDR3 coding sequence is TGTGCCAGCAGCCCAACCCTGGTGAGGGGCTACACCTTC.

The rearrangement uses TRBV4-2 and TRBJ2-1; 12 nucleotides align to TRBD2. The germline CDR1 and CDR2 sequences are LGHNA and YNFKEQ. The CDR3 spans 16 residues. Trimming took 2 bases from V and 5 from J; bases not matched to a gene: 4. CDR3 amino acids: CASSQRLAGDHNEQFF. The CDR3 bases are TGTGCCAGCAGCCAAAGACTAGCGGGAGACCACAATGAGCAGTTCTTC.

The V and J genes are TRBV7-2 and TRBJ2-1, with a tentative D call TRBD2 (5 bases). Germline CDR1 and CDR2: SGHTA and FQGNSA. V was clipped by 4 bases and J by 12 bases, with 16 bases between them. CDR3 size: 13 residues. The CDR3 coding sequence is TGTGCCAGCAGCTCCCCAGACCGGGGAACGCAGTTCTTC. Translated: CASSSPDRGTQFF. Drawing the rest from reference TRBV7-2 and TRBJ2-1, the complete variable domain is GAGVSQSPSNKVTEKGKDVELRCDPISGHTALYWYRQSLGQGLEFLIYFQGNSAPDKSGLPSDRFSAERTGGSVSTLTIQRTQQEDSAVYLCASSSPDRGTQFFGPGTRLTVL.

The chain couples TRBV4-3 to TRBJ1-1; 10 nucleotides match TRBD1. The CDR3 runs to 16 residues. Germline V gene data show CDR1 as LGHNA and CDR2 as YSLEER. The V and J ends lost 0 bases and 1 base, in that order; junction bases with no gene match: 2. CDR3 sequence reads: CASSQEWTGGNTEAFF. The DNA of the CDR3 is TGCGCCAGCAGCCAAGAATGGACAGGGGGGAACACTGAAGCTTTCTTT.

The rearrangement uses TRBV9 and TRBJ1-2, with TRBD1 as a possible D gene (5 bases). Per the germline V gene, CDR1 is SGDLS and CDR2 is YYNGEE. V shed 0 bases and J shed 8 bases, with 11 bases lying between them. This CDR3 has 13 amino acids. CDR3 sequence: CASSVDQGTGYTF. The DNA for the CDR3 is TGTGCCAGCAGCGTAGATCAGGGTACGGGCTACACCTTC.

This chain joins TRBV5-1 and TRBJ1-2, with 7 bases fitting TRBD1. The CDR3 is 14 amino acids. Trimming took 5 bases from V and 5 from J; bases not matched to a gene: 9. CDR1 SGHRS and CDR2 YFSETQ come from the germline V gene. The CDR3: CASRDTGAPYGYTF. CDR3 bases: TGCGCCAGCAGGGATACAGGGGCCCCATATGGCTACACCTTC. The variable domain in full, completed from reference TRBV5-1 and TRBJ1-2, reads KAGVTQTPRYLIKTRGQQVTLSCSPISGHRSVSWYQQTPGQGLQFLFEYFSETQRNKGNFPGRFSGRQFSNSRSEMNVSTLELGDSALYLCASRDTGAPYGYTFGSGTRLTVV.

The chain recombines TRBV18 with TRBJ1-1; weak D call: TRBD1 (6 bases). The V gene lost 6 bases and the J gene lost 3 bases, with 17 bases spanning the gap. The CDR3 totals 15 residues. The germline gives CDR1 KGHSH, CDR2 LQKENI. The CDR3 DNA is TGTGCCAGCTCCCCTAAGGGGGGGGCGGACACTGAAGCTTTCTTT. Encoded protein: CASSPKGGADTEAFF.

The chain has TRBV18 and TRBJ1-1; TRBD1 might be the D (5 bases). The V end lost 6 bases, the J end lost 6 bases, and 17 bases lay between the germline ends. The CDR3 sequence is 14 residues long. CDR1 KGHSH and CDR2 LQKENI come from the germline V gene. The CDR3 region is CASSPFGRAAEAFF. CDR3 DNA sequence: TGTGCCAGCTCCCCCTTCGGCAGGGCGGCTGAAGCTTTCTTT.

Relative to its sample, this clone is medium-sized. The chain has TRBV4-3 and TRBJ2-7; 8 nucleotides match TRBD1. The CDR3 consists of 19 residues. Germline V CDR1 and CDR2: LGHNA, YSLEER. The V segment lost 0 bases and the J segment 2 bases; nucleotides outside the gene matches: 15. The CDR3 here is CASSQDFVAGTGSTYEQYF. CDR3 coding DNA: TGCGCCAGCAGCCAAGACTTCGTCGCCGGGACAGGCTCGACCTACGAGCAGTACTTC.

The chain links TRBV5-8 to TRBJ1-2, with D unresolved. The CDR3 is 13 amino acids. Trimming removed 4 bases from V and 2 bases from J, with 9 bases in between. Looked up from germline, CDR1 is SGHTS and CDR2 is YDEGEE. The CDR3 is CASSRRGNYGYTF. The CDR3 DNA reads TGTGCCAGCAGCCGTCGGGGAAACTATGGCTACACCTTC.